The 5 T cell receptor beta chains in this list originate from one sample, sequenced in a study of shared clonotypes between healthy human individuals. The assay was immunoSEQ multiplex PCR, and TCRdb's table has in-frame clones only and misses some. The table shows approximately 720,000 clones, with less than 80% occurring only once. The specimen sequenced was memory CD4+ T cells sorted from blood. Stated subset: CD45RA-negative fraction. These receptor sequences come from a woman aged 25 to 45 in good health.

The V gene is TRBV30, the J gene TRBJ2-6; D unresolved. The V and J ends lost 4 bases and 4 bases respectively, with 8 bases between them. This CDR3 comprises 13 residues. Germline CDR1 reads GTSNPN; CDR2 reads SVGIG (reference sequence). The CDR3 DNA is TGTGCCTGGAACAAGCCCGGGGCCAACGTCCTGACTTTC. Translation: CAWNKPGANVLTF.

The rearrangement links TRBV5-4 to TRBJ1-2; D unresolved. V was pared by 1 base and J by 3 bases, with 10 bases between. Germline-derived CDR1 and CDR2 are SGHNT and YYREEE (reference sequence). CDR3 size: 14 residues. The CDR3 loop is CASSLKVLDYGYTF. DNA for the CDR3: TGTGCCAGCAGCTTGAAGGTACTGGACTATGGCTACACCTTC.

The gene calls are TRBV7-8 and TRBJ2-2; 12 bases line up with TRBD2. The V gene's germline CDR1 is SGHVS and CDR2 FQNEAQ. This CDR3 spans 16 amino acids. J was trimmed by 6 bases and V by 5 bases; bases with no gene match: 7. This CDR3 reads CASSTRTSGIPGELFF. The CDR3 nucleotides are TGTGCCAGCAGCACCAGGACTAGCGGGATACCCGGGGAGCTGTTTTTT.

CDR3 protein: CASSQEWGGGYTF. The CDR3 bases are TGCGCCAGCAGCCAAGAATGGGGGGGTGGCTACACCTTC. V gene TRBV4-1 combines with J gene TRBJ1-2; D is perhaps TRBD1 (5 bases). The V and J ends lost 0 bases and 7 bases respectively, with 9 bases between them. Per germline, CDR1 MGHRA and CDR2 YSYEKL. The CDR3 runs to 13 residues.

The chain links TRBV6-1 to TRBJ1-1; D gene uncertain. Looked up from germline, CDR1 is MNHNS and CDR2 is SASEGT. Trimming stripped 1 base from V and 0 bases from J, with 6 bases between. The CDR3 sequence is 14 residues long. DNA of the CDR3: TGTGCCAGCAGTGAAGTAGGGCTGAACACTGAAGCTTTCTTT. Protein: CASSEVGLNTEAFF.